Listed below are T cell receptor beta chains from one sample, sequenced in a study of beta chain features in type 1 diabetes. This table comes from immunoSEQ multiplex PCR, and its TCRdb copy is limited to in-frame clones, with some not included. Here the sample spans hundreds of thousands of clones, around a sixth being singletons. The material sequenced was naive CD4+ T cells from blood. The origin of the receptors is a man aged 18 to 29 in good health. The CDR3 runs from the conserved cysteine through the conserved F or W. Fields, in order: J gene, V gene, D gene, clone size, CDR3 protein, CDR3 DNA. D genes are given only for firm matches. Not every row has a clone size; where given, it reads once, few, many or a size class.

>TRBJ2-7|TRBV28|.|once
CASINRDFSYEQYF
TGTGCCAGCATCAACCGGGACTTCTCCTACGAGCAGTACTTC
>TRBJ2-2|TRBV6-1|.|.
CASSVPKTRAMGNTGELFF
TGTGCCAGCAGTGTCCCTAAGACTAGGGCCATGGGGAACACCGGGGAGCTGTTTTTT
>TRBJ1-5|TRBV2|.|.
CASSDSHNQPQHF
TGTGCCAGCAGTGACAGTCACAATCAGCCCCAGCATTTT
>TRBJ2-7|TRBV7-2|.|.
CASSLDLAGSYEQYF
TGTGCCAGCAGCTTAGACCTGGCAGGGTCCTACGAGCAGTACTTC
>TRBJ2-7|TRBV11-2|TRBD2|.
CASSLGSLAGASYEQYF
TGTGCCAGCAGCTTAGGATCTCTAGCGGGGGCCTCTTACGAGCAGTACTTC
>TRBJ1-1|TRBV4-3|.|few
CASSQDGRLEAFF
TGCGCCAGCAGCCAAGATGGGAGGTTAGAAGCTTTCTTT
>TRBJ1-2|TRBV2|.|few
CASSEEGVYGYTF
TGTGCCAGCAGTGAAGAGGGAGTCTATGGCTACACCTTC
>TRBJ2-1|TRBV28|TRBD2|.
CASTSTIFAGARSEQFF
TGTGCCAGCACCAGTACGATATTCGCGGGAGCGAGGAGTGAGCAGTTCTTC
>TRBJ1-4|TRBV25-1|.|.
CASSILRTGYEKLFF
TGTGCCAGCAGTATCCTCCGAACAGGGTATGAAAAACTGTTTTTT
>TRBJ2-7|TRBV7-9|.|few
CASSLQETYEQYF
TGTGCCAGCAGCTTGCAGGAAACCTACGAGCAGTACTTC
>TRBJ2-6|TRBV5-6|.|few
CASSVPGTWALSGANVLTF
TGTGCCAGCAGCGTACCCGGGACATGGGCCCTCTCTGGGGCCAACGTCCTGACTTTC
>TRBJ1-2|TRBV30|.|.
CAGGLNGYTF
TGTGCCGGGGGGCTGAATGGCTACACCTTC
>TRBJ1-6|TRBV4-2|TRBD1|.
CASWTGLNNSPLHF
TGTGCCAGCTGGACAGGGCTAAATAATTCACCCCTCCACTTT
>TRBJ1-1|TRBV5-1|.|.
CASSLGHKNTEAFF
TGCGCCAGCAGCTTGGGACACAAGAACACTGAAGCTTTCTTT
>TRBJ1-4|TRBV18|TRBD1|few
CASSPGGQGDEKLFF
TGTGCCAGCTCACCTGGGGGACAGGGTGATGAAAAACTGTTTTTT
>TRBJ2-7|TRBV29-1|.|.
CSVAFFTEQYF
TGCAGCGTGGCCTTTTTTACAGAGCAGTACTTC
>TRBJ1-1|TRBV2|.|.
CASSDEMTGREAFF
TGTGCCAGCAGTGACGAGATGACAGGTAGGGAAGCTTTCTTT
>TRBJ1-2|TRBV29-1|.|few
CSVGQINYGYTF
TGCAGCGTCGGACAGATTAACTATGGCTACACCTTC
>TRBJ2-3|TRBV7-2|.|.
CASSSTRAPDTQYF
TGTGCCAGCAGCTCGACGAGGGCCCCAGATACGCAGTATTTT
>TRBJ2-7|TRBV19|TRBD2|.
CASSISGRAVYEQYF
TGTGCCAGTAGTATCAGCGGGAGGGCCGTCTACGAGCAGTACTTC
>TRBJ1-2|TRBV6-1|.|few
CASQRWTDNYGYTF
TGTGCCAGCCAGAGGTGGACAGACAACTATGGCTACACCTTC
>TRBJ2-1|TRBV5-1|.|.
CASSLDSSLEQFF
TGCGCCAGCAGCTTGGACTCTAGTCTCGAGCAGTTCTTC
>TRBJ1-4|TRBV25-1|TRBD1|.
CASRGDRVNEKLFF
TGTGCCAGCAGAGGGGACAGGGTGAATGAAAAACTGTTTTTT
>TRBJ2-1|TRBV5-1|TRBD1|few
CASSTRTGGVDEQFF
TGCGCCAGCAGTACCAGAACAGGGGGCGTAGATGAGCAGTTCTTC
>TRBJ2-3|TRBV10-3|TRBD2|few
CAISEGPSGSTDTQYF
TGTGCCATCAGTGAGGGCCCTAGCGGGTCCACAGATACGCAGTATTTT
>TRBJ2-3|TRBV4-3|TRBD1|.
CASSHGTEPTDTQYF
TGCGCCAGCAGCCACGGGACAGAGCCCACAGATACGCAGTATTTT
>TRBJ2-3|TRBV18|TRBD1|few
CASSPKGQGTSTDTQYF
TGTGCCAGCTCACCCAAGGGACAGGGCACTAGCACAGATACGCAGTATTTT
>TRBJ1-2|TRBV7-9|.|few
CASSLAKGLVGGYTF
TGTGCCAGCAGCTTGGCAAAGGGATTGGTCGGTGGCTACACCTTC
>TRBJ2-7|TRBV7-3|.|few
CASSPDSDHEQYF
TGTGCCAGCAGCCCCGATTCCGATCACGAGCAGTACTTC
>TRBJ2-1|TRBV5-1|.|few
CASSLYQSEQFF
TGCGCCAGCAGCTTGTATCAAAGTGAGCAGTTCTTC
>TRBJ2-7|TRBV15|TRBD1|.
CATSRDKAGGYEQYF
TGTGCCACCAGCAGAGATAAAGCAGGGGGCTACGAGCAGTACTTC
>TRBJ2-1|TRBV27|TRBD1|.
CASSLVPFWTGGVYNEQFF
TGTGCCAGCAGCCTAGTGCCGTTTTGGACAGGGGGCGTATACAATGAGCAGTTCTTC
>TRBJ2-3|TRBV11-2|TRBD1|.
CASSSKIQGQHTQYF
TGTGCCAGCAGCTCCAAAATCCAGGGACAGCATACGCAGTATTTT
>TRBJ2-5|TRBV7-2|.|few
CASSLLGGTQYF
TGTGCCAGCAGCTTATTGGGAGGGACCCAGTACTTC
>TRBJ2-1|TRBV14|TRBD1|.
CASSWGRDRLNNEQFF
TGTGCCAGCAGCTGGGGCAGGGACAGGCTAAACAATGAGCAGTTCTTC
>TRBJ2-2|TRBV5-4|.|few
CASSEPIAYRNTGELFF
TGTGCCAGCAGCGAACCTATAGCTTACCGGAACACCGGGGAGCTGTTTTTT
>TRBJ2-2|TRBV9|.|few
CASSGQVSGELFF
TGTGCCAGCAGCGGACAGGTGTCCGGGGAGCTGTTTTTT
>TRBJ2-5|TRBV5-1|.|few
CASSLTGPAQETQYF
TGCGCCAGCAGCTTGACGGGACCGGCCCAAGAGACCCAGTACTTC
>TRBJ1-1|TRBV19|.|.
CASSIAVGNTEAFF
TGTGCCAGTAGTATCGCTGTGGGGAACACTGAAGCTTTCTTT
>TRBJ2-1|TRBV10-3|TRBD1|many
CAISDRQGYNEQFF
TGTGCCATCAGTGACCGACAGGGCTACAATGAGCAGTTCTTC
>TRBJ1-1|TRBV7-6|.|.
CASSSYRQKGGEAFF
TGTGCCAGCAGCTCCTATAGGCAGAAGGGCGGTGAAGCTTTCTTT
>TRBJ2-5|TRBV28|TRBD1|few
CASSFRDSRGETQYF
TGTGCCAGCAGTTTCCGGGACAGCCGGGGAGAGACCCAGTACTTC
>TRBJ2-7|TRBV25-1|TRBD2|few
CASKNPSGVYEQYF
TGTGCCAGCAAAAATCCTAGCGGGGTCTACGAGCAGTACTTC
>TRBJ2-1|TRBV5-4|.|.
CASSLNNEQFF
TGTGCCAGCAGCCTCAACAATGAGCAGTTCTTC
>TRBJ2-7|TRBV4-3|.|.
CASSQGRFFYEQYF
TGCGCCAGCAGCCAAGGTCGCTTCTTCTACGAGCAGTACTTC
>TRBJ1-2|TRBV14|.|few
CASSQEDWRPNF
TGTGCCAGCAGCCAAGAGGATTGGAGGCCTAACTTC
>TRBJ1-2|TRBV25-1|.|.
CASSEYPRARDLYGYTF
TGTGCCAGCAGTGAATATCCCCGTGCCAGGGACCTCTATGGCTACACCTTC
>TRBJ1-1|TRBV20-1|.|.
CSASPSMAFF
TGCAGTGCTAGCCCCAGCATGGCTTTCTTT
>TRBJ1-1|TRBV5-4|.|.
CASSTQGFEAFF
TGTGCCAGCAGCACCCAAGGGTTTGAAGCTTTCTTT
>TRBJ1-1|TRBV9|TRBD1|few
CASSAVQGLSTEAFF
TGTGCCAGCAGCGCCGTACAGGGGCTCTCCACTGAAGCTTTCTTT